This TCR beta chain emerged from a study of immune evolution from preneoplasia to lung adenocarcinoma. TCRdb's copy holds only in-frame clones and misses some; the assay was immunoSEQ multiplex PCR. The profile shows 9,300 or so clones, over 80% of them singletons. The TCR was taken from a donor at least 70 years old with lung adenocarcinoma. The sample comprised FFPE minimally invasive lung adenocarcinoma tissue.

The CDR3 DNA follows: TGTGCCAGCAGCCTAGACTCTAGGAAGGGCTACACCTTC. It is translated as CASSLDSRKGYTF. The chain combines TRBV6-5 with TRBJ1-2; the D is unclear. Germline-derived CDR1 and CDR2 are MNHEY and SVGAGI. Trimming cost V 6 bases and J 8 bases, with 16 bases left between them. CDR3 size: 13 residues.